A selection of T cell receptor beta chains follows, all from one sample in a study of control samples from healthy donors and cancer patients. This table comes from immunoSEQ multiplex PCR, and its TCRdb copy is limited to in-frame clones, with some not included. The table includes around 140,000 clones, nearly 90% detected once. The specimen was PBMCs. These receptor sequences come from a man aged 50 to 60 with head and neck cancer. CDR3s leave out the opening cysteine and the closing phenylalanine or tryptophan. The order of the fields is clone size, V gene, J gene, CDR3 protein. For some rows the clone size is stated as once, few or many, or as a class when expanded; others skip it.

clone size: -
V gene: TRBV10-1
J gene: TRBJ2-1
CDR3 protein: ASSEGRTWF

clone size: -
V gene: TRBV5-1
J gene: TRBJ1-1
CDR3 protein: ASSLGVNPNTEAF

clone size: -
V gene: TRBV11-2
J gene: TRBJ2-6
CDR3 protein: ASSLNRAGANVLT

clone size: -
V gene: TRBV11-2
J gene: TRBJ2-1
CDR3 protein: ASSLDRGGGAQF

clone size: -
V gene: TRBV5-1
J gene: TRBJ2-3
CDR3 protein: ASRLSLGAGADTQY

clone size: -
V gene: TRBV4-2
J gene: TRBJ1-6
CDR3 protein: ASSQDLLRGGGYYDKHSGSPLH

clone size: -
V gene: TRBV9
J gene: TRBJ2-7
CDR3 protein: ASSVTASGSYEQY

clone size: -
V gene: TRBV27
J gene: TRBJ1-2
CDR3 protein: ASSRGLQGPSTNYGYT

clone size: -
V gene: TRBV28
J gene: TRBJ1-5
CDR3 protein: ASSLEWQEQGRQPQH

clone size: -
V gene: TRBV5-4
J gene: TRBJ2-7
CDR3 protein: ASSLGGASYEQY

clone size: -
V gene: TRBV11-1
J gene: TRBJ2-1
CDR3 protein: ASSLAPGSSYNEQF

clone size: -
V gene: TRBV18
J gene: TRBJ1-2
CDR3 protein: ASSPEVGGYT

clone size: -
V gene: TRBV20-1
J gene: TRBJ2-1
CDR3 protein: SALKEF

clone size: -
V gene: TRBV4-2
J gene: TRBJ1-1
CDR3 protein: ASSQGENTEAF

clone size: few
V gene: TRBV19
J gene: TRBJ1-5
CDR3 protein: ATRWEGNQPQH

clone size: -
V gene: TRBV7-6
J gene: TRBJ2-3
CDR3 protein: ASSLGDPKTSTDTQY

clone size: once
V gene: TRBV4-2
J gene: TRBJ2-3
CDR3 protein: ASSQALINTQY

clone size: once
V gene: TRBV7-3
J gene: TRBJ2-6
CDR3 protein: ASSSQSGPASGANVLT

clone size: -
V gene: TRBV28
J gene: TRBJ2-7
CDR3 protein: ASSSGGQGFHEQY

clone size: -
V gene: TRBV5-5
J gene: TRBJ2-3
CDR3 protein: ASMLGTDTQY

clone size: -
V gene: TRBV27
J gene: TRBJ2-3
CDR3 protein: ASSFEFSADTQY

clone size: -
V gene: TRBV6-5
J gene: TRBJ2-2
CDR3 protein: ASRIGTGDTGELF

clone size: -
V gene: TRBV7-9
J gene: TRBJ2-2
CDR3 protein: ASSSPTQGKAGELF

clone size: once
V gene: TRBV5-1
J gene: TRBJ2-5
CDR3 protein: ASSGMTGRETQY

clone size: -
V gene: TRBV19
J gene: TRBJ2-7
CDR3 protein: ASSFDRGPYEQY

clone size: -
V gene: TRBV5-1
J gene: TRBJ2-1
CDR3 protein: ASSEITGTSGYNEQF